These 23 T cell receptor beta chains originate from one sample sequenced in a study of OX40 agonist ivuxolimab in advanced cancers. Profiled with immunoSEQ multiplex PCR; TCRdb holds only in-frame clones, not every one. The sample shows over 85,000 clones, about nine tenths of them seen only once. The sample in question was CD4+ or CD8+ T cells sorted from blood, obtained in a trial of the OX40 agonist ivuxolimab. The receptors were sampled from an adult with an advanced solid tumor such as melanoma, head and neck, liver or kidney cancer.

This sequence joins TRBV5-1 and TRBJ2-2; TRBD1 agrees at 7 bases. The CDR3 sequence is 14 residues long. Unmatched junction bases numbered 3, after V lost 3 bases and J lost 4 bases. Germline V gives CDR1 SGHRS, CDR2 YFSETQ. CDR3 nucleotides: TGCGCCAGCAGCTCCGGGACAGCCACCGGGGAGCTGTTTTTT. This gives the protein CASSSGTATGELFF.

Only one count was recorded for this clone. J is TRBJ1-2 and V is TRBV5-8; 7 bases match TRBD1. There are 13 residues in the CDR3. Looked up from germline, CDR1 is SGHTS and CDR2 is YDEGEE. Trimming cost V 3 bases and J 8 bases; bases outside gene matches: 7. CDR3: CASSYPDRAGYTF. The CDR3 nucleotides are TGTGCCAGCAGCTACCCTGACAGGGCGGGCTACACCTTC.

The J gene is TRBJ1-2, the V gene TRBV10-3; perhaps TRBD1 as D (6 bases). Germline CDR1 is ENHRY and CDR2 is SYGVKD. The CDR3 totals 14 residues. V was clipped by 0 bases and J by 6 bases, with 11 bases between them. The CDR3 coding sequence is TGTGCCATCAGTGAGTCGAGGGGGGAGGATGGCTACACCTTC. This sequence encodes CAISESRGEDGYTF.

The chain couples TRBV5-1 to TRBJ1-1, with D possibly TRBD1 on 6 matching bases. The length of the CDR3 is 14 residues. V was clipped by 4 bases and J by 0 bases, with 10 bases between them. The V gene's germline CDR1 is SGHRS and CDR2 YFSETQ. As DNA, the CDR3 is TGCGCCAGCAGCATGGACAGTTTGAACACTGAAGCTTTCTTT. It codes for CASSMDSLNTEAFF.

This chain connects TRBV2 to TRBJ2-3; D remains ambiguous. Trimming removed 7 bases from V and 6 bases from J, with 20 bases in between. Germline CDR1 reads SNHLY; CDR2 reads FYNNEI. This CDR3 has 15 amino acids. CDR3 sequence (DNA): TGTGCCAGCAACAAACCTGCCGAGTTTTCCGATACGCAGTATTTT. It yields the protein CASNKPAEFSDTQYF.

This clone has only one observation. V usage is TRBV7-2 and J usage is TRBJ2-1; the match to TRBD2 covers 15 bases. V shed 7 bases, J shed 7 bases, and the junction held 11 bases outside the gene matches. The CDR3 has 17 residues. Germline loops: CDR1 SGHTA, CDR2 FQGNSA. DNA for the CDR3: TGTGCCAGCACCATGGGACTAGCGGGGGGAGGGCGGAATGAGCAGTTCTTC. It specifies CASTMGLAGGGRNEQFF.

This clone was counted between two and nine times. V usage is TRBV4-1 and J usage is TRBJ1-5; 7 bases map to TRBD1. V lost 2 bases and J lost 4; bases outside the gene matches: 11. Germline lookup yields CDR1 MGHRA and CDR2 YSYEKL. The CDR3 consists of 17 residues. For the CDR3, the DNA is TGCGCCAGCAGCCAACCCCACACTCGACAGGGTAATCAGCCCCAGCATTTT. This codes for CASSQPHTRQGNQPQHF.

The chain recombines TRBV30 with TRBJ1-2; D ambiguous. CDR1 and CDR2 (germline): GTSNPN, SVGIG (reference sequence). Trimming left V 4 bases short and J 8 bases short, with 11 bases between. This CDR3 is 11 amino acids long. CDR3 coding DNA: TGTGCCTGGACATGGGTGGGGGGCTACACCTTC. Translated, it gives CAWTWVGGYTF.

A remark on this clone: One junction end does not reproduce the germline sequence, and a read error may be involved. The chain links TRBV7-3 to TRBJ2-7, with D possibly being TRBD1 (6 bases). CDR1 is SGHTA, CDR2 FQGTGA, per germline. This CDR3 contains 14 residues. The DNA of the CDR3 is TGTGCCAGCAGCGTAACAGGGTCCACCTACGAGCAGTACTTC. This codes for CASSVTGSTYEQYF.

The rearrangement links TRBV27 to TRBJ2-1; no definite D call. CDR3 length: 15 amino acids. CDR1 is MNHEY and CDR2 is SMNVEV in the germline V gene (reference sequence). Trimming cost V 5 bases and J 0 bases, with 11 bases left between them. The CDR3 bases are TGTGCCAGCAGTCCAGAATACAGCTCCTACAATGAGCAGTTCTTC. Its protein product is CASSPEYSSYNEQFF.

This chain links TRBV6-5 with TRBJ1-5; possible D gene TRBD1, 5 bases. There are 13 residues in the CDR3. Germline-derived CDR1 and CDR2 are MNHEY and SVGAGI. The V and J ends lost 6 bases and 4 bases respectively, with 10 bases between them. The CDR3 bases are TGTGCCAGCAGGGGGGGACGGAATCAGCCCCAGCATTTT. This translates into CASRGGRNQPQHF.

The chain is built from TRBV19 and TRBJ1-4; weak D call: TRBD1 (6 bases). Germline V gene lookup returns CDR1 LNHDA and CDR2 SQIVND (reference sequence). V dropped 2 bases and J dropped 8 bases, with 12 bases sitting between them. The CDR3 covers 14 residues. The CDR3 loop reads CASSIRQGKEKLFF. CDR3 coding DNA: TGTGCCAGTAGTATACGGCAGGGGAAGGAAAAACTGTTTTTT.

The chain combines TRBV6-7 with TRBJ1-5, with TRBD1 as a possible D gene (6 bases). TRBV6-7 counts as an open reading frame of uncertain function. The CDR3 totals 14 residues. V lost 2 bases and J lost 4, with 9 bases in between. CDR3 DNA sequence: TGTGCCAGCAGTTACCAAGGACAGAATCAGCCCCAGCATTTT. Translation: CASSYQGQNQPQHF.

This chain joins TRBV5-1 and TRBJ2-7; 8 nucleotides match TRBD1. Per germline, CDR1 SGHRS and CDR2 YFSETQ. The V and J ends lost 4 bases and 3 bases, in that order; junction bases with no gene match: 9. The CDR3 runs 15 residues. Here the CDR3 DNA reads TGCGCCAGCAGCCCCGACTCAGGACAGGGCTACGAGCAGTACTTC. Translation gives CASSPDSGQGYEQYF.

The V and J genes are TRBV7-8 and TRBJ2-7; D uncertain. CDR3 size: 16 residues. Germline V CDR1 and CDR2: SGHVS, FQNEAQ. V was clipped by 5 bases and J by 1 base, with 18 bases between them. CDR3 amino acids: CASSAYSPALSYEQYF. The CDR3 region has the DNA TGTGCCAGCAGCGCATACAGTCCCGCCTTATCCTACGAGCAGTACTTC.

V is TRBV6-5 and J is TRBJ2-7; the D gene could be TRBD1 or TRBD2 (5 bases each). This CDR3 has 16 amino acids. The ends were cut back, 0 bases at V and 2 bases at J, with 14 bases in the middle. Germline V gene data show CDR1 as MNHEY and CDR2 as SVGAGI. CDR3 in DNA: TGTGCCAGCAGTTACTCTGCGGTTATGGGGGCCTACGAGCAGTACTTC. Translating gives CASSYSAVMGAYEQYF.

The CDR3 loop is CASSQDWQILSYEQYF. The CDR3 nucleotides read TGCGCCAGCAGCCAAGATTGGCAGATACTCTCCTACGAGCAGTACTTC. V and J are TRBV4-1 and TRBJ2-7; D is unresolved. The CDR3 consists of 16 residues. CDR1 MGHRA and CDR2 YSYEKL come from the germline V gene. Trimming took 0 bases from V and 0 from J, leaving 12 bases between them.

The rearrangement uses TRBV9 and TRBJ1-1; unclear D gene. Germline V lookup: CDR1 SGDLS, CDR2 YYNGEE. This CDR3 is 14 amino acids long. The ends were cut back, 0 bases at V and 2 bases at J, with 8 bases in the middle. DNA of the CDR3: TGTGCCAGCAGCGTAGAGGGCGGTAACACTGAAGCTTTCTTT. Encoded protein: CASSVEGGNTEAFF. The full variable domain, completed using reference TRBV9 and TRBJ1-1, is DSGVTQTPKHLITATGQRVTLRCSPRSGDLSVYWYQQSLDQGLQFLIQYYNGEERAKGNILERFSAQQFPDLHSELNLSSLELGDSALYFCASSVEGGNTEAFFGQGTRLTVV.

The DNA of the CDR3 is TGCGCCAGCAGCTTGGGTGCAGTTAATGAAAAACTGTTTTTT. This gives the protein CASSLGAVNEKLFF. The chain links TRBV5-1 to TRBJ1-4; D ambiguous. There are 14 residues in the CDR3. Between the trimmed V and J ends, which lost 0 bases and 4 bases, there was a span of 7 bases. CDR1 SGHRS and CDR2 YFSETQ come from the germline V gene.

V is TRBV4-2 and J is TRBJ1-2, with TRBD1 identical over 11 bases. With 4 bases clipped from V and 5 bases from J, the junction kept 3 bases outside the gene matches. Germline V gives CDR1 LGHNA, CDR2 YNFKEQ. This CDR3 contains 14 residues. The CDR3 reads CASSPRDRGYGYTF. The CDR3 nucleotides are TGTGCCAGCAGCCCCCGGGACAGGGGGTATGGCTACACCTTC.

V and J are TRBV5-1 and TRBJ2-4, with TRBD2 as a possible D gene (6 bases). Germline V gene lookup returns CDR1 SGHRS and CDR2 YFSETQ. The CDR3 extends over 14 amino acids. The germline V and J ends were trimmed by 2 bases and 7 bases, with 13 bases remaining between them. The CDR3 here is CASSLGDAGNIQYF. CDR3 nucleotide sequence: TGCGCCAGCAGCTTAGGGGATGCGGGGAACATTCAGTACTTC.

V and J are TRBV18 and TRBJ1-1; 8 nucleotides line up with TRBD1. J lost 4 bases, V lost 2 bases, and 6 bases had no gene match. Germline CDR1 is KGHSH and CDR2 is LQKENI. The CDR3 is 15 amino acids. The chain's CDR3 is CASSPSQGAITEAFF. The CDR3 nucleotides are TGTGCCAGCTCACCAAGTCAGGGGGCTATCACTGAAGCTTTCTTT.

This rearrangement joins TRBV6-6 to TRBJ1-2, with D maybe TRBD1 (5 bases). With 5 bases removed from V and 3 bases from J, the gap between germline ends came to 19 bases. This CDR3 is 16 amino acids long. In germline, CDR1 is MNHNY, CDR2 SVGAGI (reference sequence). CDR3 coding DNA: TGTGCCAGCAGTGGGAAAACCGGGGCTAACTACTATGGCTACACCTTC. It is translated as CASSGKTGANYYGYTF.